This section outlines one TCR beta chain sequence together with its context. The antigen is not known. Produced via immunoSEQ multiplex PCR; TCRdb's table is partial and in-frame only. Of more than 2 million clones detected, over 85% appear once; the ten largest clones hold 0.13%. This entry belongs to a study of shared clonotypes between healthy human individuals. Overall study: A donor's plate count was three for CD4 naive and three for CD4 memory; CD8 naive had two and CD8 memory one. Study-wide points: Estimated clonotype richness was generally higher in naive than memory subsets. Shared clonotypes across all four donors exceeded non-shared ones in generation probability.

Germline loops: CDR1 SGHNT, CDR2 YYREEE (reference sequence). V lost 3 bases and J 9 bases, leaving 10 bases between the germline ends. The CDR3 has 12 amino acids. The genes are TRBV5-4 and TRBJ2-1; possibly TRBD2 for D (6 bases). Sequences were obtained from naive CD4+ T cells sorted from blood. Subset: CD45RA+ positively selected. The receptor comes from a young man in good health. The CDR3 here is CASSSTSTEQFF. For the CDR3, the DNA is TGTGCCAGCAGCTCTACTAGCACTGAGCAGTTCTTC.